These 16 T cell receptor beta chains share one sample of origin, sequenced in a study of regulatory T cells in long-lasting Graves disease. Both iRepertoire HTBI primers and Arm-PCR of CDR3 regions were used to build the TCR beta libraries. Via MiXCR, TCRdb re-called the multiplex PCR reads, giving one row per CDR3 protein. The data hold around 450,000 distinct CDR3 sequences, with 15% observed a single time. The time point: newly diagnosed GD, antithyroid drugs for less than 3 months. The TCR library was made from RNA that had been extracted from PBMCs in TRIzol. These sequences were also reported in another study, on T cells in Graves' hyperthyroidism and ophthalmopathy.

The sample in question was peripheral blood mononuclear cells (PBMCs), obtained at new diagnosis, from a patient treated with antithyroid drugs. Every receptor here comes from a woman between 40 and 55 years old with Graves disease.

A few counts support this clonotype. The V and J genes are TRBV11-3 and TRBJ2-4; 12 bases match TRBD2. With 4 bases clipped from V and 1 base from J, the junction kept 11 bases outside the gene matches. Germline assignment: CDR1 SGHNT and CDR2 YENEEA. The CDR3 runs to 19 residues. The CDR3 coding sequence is TGTGCCAGCAGCTCGCGACTAGCGGGAGAGTCCATGGCCAAAAACATTCAGTACTTC. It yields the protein CASSSRLAGESMAKNIQYF.

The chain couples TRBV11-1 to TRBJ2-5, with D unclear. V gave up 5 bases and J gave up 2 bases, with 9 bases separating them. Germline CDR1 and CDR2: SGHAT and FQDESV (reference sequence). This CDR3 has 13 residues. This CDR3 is CASSQWEQETQYF. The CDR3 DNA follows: TGTGCCAGCAGCCAATGGGAACAAGAGACCCAGTACTTC.

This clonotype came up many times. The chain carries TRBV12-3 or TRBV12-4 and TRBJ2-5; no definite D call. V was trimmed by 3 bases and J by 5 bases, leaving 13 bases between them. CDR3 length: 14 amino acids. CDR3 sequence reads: CASSFTSFGETQYF. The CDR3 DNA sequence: TGTGCCAGCAGTTTCACCAGTTTCGGGGAGACCCAGTACTTC.

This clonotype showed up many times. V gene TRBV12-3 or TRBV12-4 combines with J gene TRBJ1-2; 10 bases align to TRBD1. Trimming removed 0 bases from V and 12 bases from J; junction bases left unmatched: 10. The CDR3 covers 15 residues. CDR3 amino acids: CASSLAPRGQGPHTF. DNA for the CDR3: TGTGCCAGCAGTTTAGCCCCGCGGGGACAGGGGCCTCACACCTTC.

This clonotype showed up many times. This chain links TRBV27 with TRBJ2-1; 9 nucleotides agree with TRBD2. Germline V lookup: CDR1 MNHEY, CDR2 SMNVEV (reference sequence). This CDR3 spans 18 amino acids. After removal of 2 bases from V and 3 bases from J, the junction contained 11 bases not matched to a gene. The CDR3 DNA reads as TGTGCCAGCAGTTTAAGGATCGAGCTAGCGGGGTACTACAATGAGCAGTTCTTC. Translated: CASSLRIELAGYYNEQFF.

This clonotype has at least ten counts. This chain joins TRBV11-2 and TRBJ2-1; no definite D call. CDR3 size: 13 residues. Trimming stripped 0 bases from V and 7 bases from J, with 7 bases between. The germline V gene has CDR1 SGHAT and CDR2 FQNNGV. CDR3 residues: CASSLEGRNEQFF. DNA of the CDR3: TGTGCCAGCAGCTTAGAGGGTAGGAATGAGCAGTTCTTC.

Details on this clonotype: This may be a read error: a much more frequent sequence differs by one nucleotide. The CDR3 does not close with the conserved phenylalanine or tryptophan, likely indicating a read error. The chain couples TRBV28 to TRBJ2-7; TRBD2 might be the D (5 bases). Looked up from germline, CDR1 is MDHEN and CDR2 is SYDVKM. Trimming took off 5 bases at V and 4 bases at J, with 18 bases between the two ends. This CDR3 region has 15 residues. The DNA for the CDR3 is TGTGCCAGCAGTAACGGGGTGGGAACCTCTTACGAGCAGTACTCC. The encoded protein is CASSNGVGTSYEQYS.

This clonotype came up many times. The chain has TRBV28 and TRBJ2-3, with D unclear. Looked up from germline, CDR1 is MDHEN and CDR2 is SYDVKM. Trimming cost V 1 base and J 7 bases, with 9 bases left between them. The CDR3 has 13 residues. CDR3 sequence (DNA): TGTGCCAGCAGTTTATCCAGGCTAAATACGCAGTATTTT. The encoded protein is CASSLSRLNTQYF.

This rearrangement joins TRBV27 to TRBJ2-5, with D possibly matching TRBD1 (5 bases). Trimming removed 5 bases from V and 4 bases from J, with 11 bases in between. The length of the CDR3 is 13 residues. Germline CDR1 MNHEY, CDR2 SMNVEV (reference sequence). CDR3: CASSRSRGETQYF. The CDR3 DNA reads TGTGCCAGCAGTCGGAGTAGGGGAGAGACCCAGTACTTC.

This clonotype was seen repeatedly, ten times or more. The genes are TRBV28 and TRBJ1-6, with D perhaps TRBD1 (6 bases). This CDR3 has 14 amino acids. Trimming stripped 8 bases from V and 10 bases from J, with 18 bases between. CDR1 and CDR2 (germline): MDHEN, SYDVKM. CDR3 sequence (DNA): TGTGCCAGCTCAACCAACCGGGGGCGCTCACCCCTCCACTTT. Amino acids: CASSTNRGRSPLHF.

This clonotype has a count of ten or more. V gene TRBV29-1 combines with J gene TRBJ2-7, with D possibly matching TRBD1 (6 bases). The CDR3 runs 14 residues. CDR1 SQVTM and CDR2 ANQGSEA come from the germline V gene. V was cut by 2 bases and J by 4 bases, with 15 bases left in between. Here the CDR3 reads CSVENPDRTYEQYF. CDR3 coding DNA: TGCAGCGTTGAAAACCCGGACAGAACATACGAGCAGTACTTC.

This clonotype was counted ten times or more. CDR3 residues: CASSPYTGLTYEQYF. The CDR3 nucleotides are TGTGCCAGCAGTCCTTACACAGGGCTTACCTACGAGCAGTACTTC. V is TRBV28 and J is TRBJ2-7, with D possibly matching TRBD1 (6 bases). There are 15 residues in the CDR3. Germline V gene data show CDR1 as MDHEN and CDR2 as SYDVKM. The V gene lost 5 bases and the J gene lost 2 bases, with 16 bases spanning the gap.

The CDR3 sequence is CASSLSKGQIYGYTF. The CDR3 DNA sequence: TGTGCCAGCAGTTTATCGAAGGGACAGATCTATGGCTACACCTTC. This chain links TRBV12-3 or TRBV12-4 with TRBJ1-2; TRBD1 agrees at 7 bases. The CDR3 runs 15 residues. J lost 4 bases, V lost 2 bases, and 7 bases had no gene match.

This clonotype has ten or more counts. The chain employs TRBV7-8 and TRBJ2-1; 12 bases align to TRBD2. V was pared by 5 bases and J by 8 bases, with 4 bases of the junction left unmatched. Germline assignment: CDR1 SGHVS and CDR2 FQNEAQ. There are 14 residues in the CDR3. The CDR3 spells CASSPLAGGDEQFF. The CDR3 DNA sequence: TGTGCCAGCAGCCCTCTAGCGGGAGGGGATGAGCAGTTCTTC. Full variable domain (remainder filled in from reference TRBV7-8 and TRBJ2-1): GAGVSQSPRYKVAKRGQDVALRCDPISGHVSLFWYQQALGQGPEFLTYFQNEAQLDKSGLPSDRFFAERPEGSVSTLKIQRTQQEDSAVYLCASSPLAGGDEQFFGPGTRLTVL.

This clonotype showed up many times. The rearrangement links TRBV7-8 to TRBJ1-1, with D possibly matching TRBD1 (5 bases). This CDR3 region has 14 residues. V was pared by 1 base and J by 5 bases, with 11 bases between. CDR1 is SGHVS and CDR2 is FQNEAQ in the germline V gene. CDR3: CASSLGGGVTEAFF. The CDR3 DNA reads TGTGCCAGCAGCTTAGGGGGGGGGGTGACTGAAGCTTTCTTT.

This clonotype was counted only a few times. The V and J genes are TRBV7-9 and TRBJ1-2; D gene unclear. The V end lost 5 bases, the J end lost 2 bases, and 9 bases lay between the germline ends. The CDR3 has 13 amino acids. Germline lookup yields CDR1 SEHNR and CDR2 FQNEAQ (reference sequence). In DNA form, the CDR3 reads TGTGCCAGCAGCGTAAAGTCCAACTATGGCTACACCTTC. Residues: CASSVKSNYGYTF.